The next 25 T cell receptor beta chains were all read from a single sample in a study of OX40 agonist ivuxolimab in advanced cancers. The method was immunoSEQ multiplex PCR; TCRdb's version includes in-frame clones alone and lacks a portion of them. The repertoire holds more than 70,000 clones, with about 86% as singletons. The source was CD4+ or CD8+ T cells sorted from blood, collected in a trial of the OX40 agonist ivuxolimab. Source of these receptors: an adult with an advanced solid tumor such as melanoma, head and neck, liver or kidney cancer.

The rearrangement uses TRBV2 and TRBJ2-5, with 7 bases that match TRBD2. Germline loops: CDR1 SNHLY, CDR2 FYNNEI. With V trimmed by 9 bases and J by 1 base, 11 bases remained unmatched. The CDR3 has 15 amino acids. CDR3 protein: CASQARSGVQETQYF. The CDR3 DNA reads as TGTGCCAGTCAAGCCCGCAGCGGGGTCCAAGAGACCCAGTACTTC.

V usage is TRBV5-1 and J usage is TRBJ1-1; D is possibly TRBD1 (5 bases). The CDR3 sequence is 14 residues long. The germline gives CDR1 SGHRS, CDR2 YFSETQ. The germline V and J ends were trimmed by 4 bases and 1 base, with 11 bases remaining between them. CDR3 protein: CASSRETGNTEAFF. The DNA for the CDR3 is TGCGCCAGCAGCCGAGAAACAGGGAACACTGAAGCTTTCTTT.

This chain uses TRBV21-1 with TRBJ2-7; the table's D call, TRBD2, was not checked against the DNA. TRBV21-1 corresponds to a pseudogene. The length of the CDR3 is 10 residues. The CDR3 coding sequence is TGTGCCAGCCCTCCCTCCGAGCAGTACTTC. Translation gives CASPPSEQYF.

The genes are TRBV6-5 and TRBJ2-5; 10 nucleotides line up with TRBD2. The V and J ends lost 0 bases and 2 bases, in that order; junction bases with no gene match: 3. Germline V lookup: CDR1 MNHEY, CDR2 SVGAGI. The CDR3 covers 16 residues. The CDR3 nucleotides read TGTGCCAGCAGTTACTCAACAGCGGGGGGGCAAGAGACCCAGTACTTC. Residues: CASSYSTAGGQETQYF.

The CDR3 DNA reads as TGTGCCAGCAGTTTCCCACCCTCCTACAATGAGCAGTTCTTC. Translating gives CASSFPPSYNEQFF. V and J are TRBV6-6 and TRBJ2-1; D gene ambiguous. Looked up from germline, CDR1 is MNHNY and CDR2 is SVGAGI (reference sequence). V was shortened by 4 bases and J by 0 bases, with 7 bases between the two germline ends. CDR3 length equals 14 residues.

This chain uses TRBV5-1 with TRBJ2-1, with 8 bases aligning to TRBD1. Unmatched junction bases numbered 3, after V lost 0 bases and J lost 7 bases. The CDR3 runs 14 residues. CDR1 and CDR2 from the germline V gene are SGHRS and YFSETQ. The CDR3 sequence is CASSLGRTGNEQFF. The DNA for the CDR3 is TGCGCCAGCAGCTTGGGACGGACAGGGAATGAGCAGTTCTTC.

The rearrangement uses TRBV7-9 and TRBJ1-2; 8 bases fit TRBD1. CDR1 is SEHNR and CDR2 is FQNEAQ in the germline V gene (reference sequence). The CDR3 extends over 14 amino acids. The V and J ends lost 7 bases and 1 base, in that order; junction bases with no gene match: 5. As DNA, the CDR3 is TGTGCCAGCACACCGACAGGGGATAACTATGGCTACACCTTC. This encodes CASTPTGDNYGYTF.

This chain links TRBV7-2 with TRBJ2-1, with D possibly matching TRBD1 (6 bases). The ends were cut back, 2 bases at V and 6 bases at J, with 11 bases in the middle. CDR1 and CDR2 (germline): SGHTA, FQGNSA. The CDR3 has 14 residues. In DNA, the CDR3 is TGTGCCAGCAGCTTACACCAGGGGTCCAATGAGCAGTTCTTC. It encodes CASSLHQGSNEQFF. The complete variable domain, with remaining parts taken from reference TRBV7-2 and TRBJ2-1, reads GAGVSQSPSNKVTEKGKDVELRCDPISGHTALYWYRQSLGQGLEFLIYFQGNSAPDKSGLPSDRFSAERTGGSVSTLTIQRTQQEDSAVYLCASSLHQGSNEQFFGPGTRLTVL.

The genes are TRBV5-1 and TRBJ2-3, with a weak D call TRBD2 (6 bases). With 4 bases removed from V and 0 bases from J, the gap between germline ends came to 9 bases. This CDR3 is 14 amino acids long. Germline V gene data show CDR1 as SGHRS and CDR2 as YFSETQ. DNA for the CDR3: TGCGCCAGCAGCCCGGGACTGAGCACAGATACGCAGTATTTT. It is translated as CASSPGLSTDTQYF.

The chain joins TRBV12-2 to TRBJ1-5; the table gives TRBD1 as D, unverified against the DNA. TRBV12-2 is annotated as a pseudogene. The CDR3 length is 16 residues. DNA for the CDR3: TGTGCAAGTCGCTCAGGGACAGGGGGAAGCAATCAGCCCCAGCATTTT. It codes for CASRSGTGGSNQPQHF.

This sequence joins TRBV5-6 and TRBJ2-3, with TRBD2 identical over 9 bases. This CDR3 is built from 13 residues. V lost 4 bases and J lost 6; bases outside the gene matches: 3. Germline V gene data show CDR1 as SGHDT and CDR2 as YYEEEE. The CDR3 is CASSIGTSDTQYF. CDR3 sequence (DNA): TGTGCCAGCAGCATAGGGACTAGCGATACGCAGTATTTT.

The J gene is TRBJ2-7, the V gene TRBV4-1, with 12 bases lining up with TRBD2. The CDR3 consists of 20 residues. Germline values: CDR1 MGHRA, CDR2 YSYEKL. Unmatched junction bases numbered 25, after V lost 1 base and J lost 12 bases. The chain's CDR3 is CASSQGVGGRTSGGYPHWYF. The CDR3, as DNA: TGCGCCAGCAGCCAAGGGGTGGGAGGCCGCACTAGCGGGGGGTATCCCCACTGGTACTTC.

The rearrangement links TRBV18 to TRBJ1-2, with a possible D match to TRBD1 (6 bases). The germline CDR1 and CDR2 sequences are KGHSH and LQKENI. V lost 3 bases, J lost 13 bases, and 21 bases lay in between. CDR3 size: 14 residues. CDR3 sequence (DNA): TGTGCCAGCTCACCTACTCCACGGGGTGAAGGGGGCACCTTC. Its translation is CASSPTPRGEGGTF. The full variable domain, completed using reference TRBV18 and TRBJ1-2, is NAGVMQNPRHLVRRRGQEARLRCSPMKGHSHVYWYRQLPEEGLKFMVYLQKENIIDESGMPKERFSAEFPKEGPSILRIQQVVRGDSAAYFCASSPTPRGEGGTFGSGTRLTVV.

This CDR3 is CASSVAPLGQGALSPLHF. CDR3 sequence (DNA): TGTGCCAGCAGCGTAGCTCCACTCGGACAGGGGGCACTGTCACCCCTCCACTTT. The chain links TRBV9 to TRBJ1-6, with 11 nucleotides matching TRBD1. V lost 0 bases to trimming and J lost 10 bases; unmatched junction nucleotides: 12. The CDR3 extends over 18 amino acids. Germline V gives CDR1 SGDLS, CDR2 YYNGEE.

This clone has just a few counts. The genes are TRBV7-8 and TRBJ2-3; D may correspond to TRBD1 or TRBD2 (5 bases each). Trimming cost V 3 bases and J 1 base, with 14 bases left between them. Looked up from germline, CDR1 is SGHVS and CDR2 is FQNEAQ. CDR3 length: 16 amino acids. CDR3 sequence reads: CASSLGVGSRTDTQYF. Written as DNA, the CDR3 is TGTGCCAGCAGCTTGGGGGTTGGATCTCGCACAGATACGCAGTATTTT.

This chain uses TRBV2 with TRBJ1-3, with D hard to call. V was clipped by 9 bases and J by 0 bases, with 12 bases between them. Germline V gene lookup returns CDR1 SNHLY and CDR2 FYNNEI. This CDR3 has 14 amino acids. CDR3 DNA: TGTGCCAGACAGACGGGAAGCTCTGGAAACACCATATATTTT. It encodes CARQTGSSGNTIYF. The variable domain in full, completed from reference TRBV2 and TRBJ1-3, reads EPEVTQTPSHQVTQMGQEVILRCVPISNHLYFYWYRQILGQKVEFLVSFYNNEISEKSEIFDDQFSVERPDGSNFTLKIRSTKLEDSAMYFCARQTGSSGNTIYFGEGSWLTVV.

The chain uses TRBV2 and TRBJ2-3, with no clear D. Germline V CDR1 and CDR2: SNHLY, FYNNEI. V was shortened by 6 bases and J by 2 bases, with 9 bases between the two germline ends. The CDR3 runs to 13 residues. CDR3 region: CASSRQATDTQYF. The CDR3 DNA follows: TGTGCCAGCAGCCGGCAGGCCACAGATACGCAGTATTTT.

The rearrangement uses TRBV9 and TRBJ2-7; 9 positions match TRBD1. The CDR3 spans 15 residues. V was pared by 0 bases and J by 5 bases, with 6 bases of the junction left unmatched. From germline, CDR1 is SGDLS and CDR2 YYNGEE. The CDR3 region has the DNA TGTGCCAGCAGCGTAGTTGGAGACAGGGGGAACGAGCAGTACTTC. This gives the protein CASSVVGDRGNEQYF. The complete variable domain, with remaining parts taken from reference TRBV9 and TRBJ2-7, reads DSGVTQTPKHLITATGQRVTLRCSPRSGDLSVYWYQQSLDQGLQFLIQYYNGEERAKGNILERFSAQQFPDLHSELNLSSLELGDSALYFCASSVVGDRGNEQYFGPGTRLTVT.

The chain joins TRBV12-1 to TRBJ2-7; TRBD1, as called in the table, went unchecked against the DNA. TRBV12-1 is designated a pseudogene. The CDR3 consists of 15 residues. This chain's CDR3 is CASSFAQQGLDEQYF. For the CDR3, the DNA is TGTGCCAGCAGCTTTGCCCAACAGGGGTTGGACGAGCAGTACTTC.

This chain uses TRBV2 with TRBJ2-1, with 8 bases lining up with TRBD1. CDR1 is SNHLY, CDR2 FYNNEI, per germline. Trimming removed 6 bases from V and 8 bases from J; junction bases left unmatched: 9. The CDR3 spans 14 residues. Here the CDR3 reads CASRLMDREHEQFF. For the CDR3, the DNA is TGTGCCAGCAGGCTTATGGACAGGGAACATGAGCAGTTCTTC.

This clone has just one count. The rearrangement joins TRBV15 to TRBJ2-5, with D perhaps TRBD2 (7 bases). The CDR3 loop spans 15 amino acids. Germline V CDR1 and CDR2: LNHNV, YYDKDF (reference sequence). Between the trimmed V and J ends, which lost 1 base and 4 bases, there was a span of 13 bases. The DNA of the CDR3 is TGTGCCACCAGCAGAGGGGAGGGGGGGCCAGAGACCCAGTACTTC. Its protein is CATSRGEGGPETQYF.

In its sample, this clone was seen once. V usage is TRBV6-5 and J usage is TRBJ2-3; tentatively, D is TRBD2 (6 bases). Germline CDR1 reads MNHEY; CDR2 reads SVGAGI. This CDR3 is built from 15 residues. Trimming stripped 2 bases from V and 2 bases from J, with 11 bases between. The CDR3 loop reads CASSYLRGFTDTQYF. The DNA of the CDR3 is TGTGCCAGCAGTTACCTGCGGGGCTTCACAGATACGCAGTATTTT.

This sequence joins TRBV15 and TRBJ1-4; no firm D call. Germline CDR1 and CDR2: LNHNV and YYDKDF (reference sequence). This CDR3 comprises 13 residues. Trimming removed 3 bases at V and 7 bases at J, with 9 bases between. CDR3 nucleotide sequence: TGTGCCACCAGCAGGGAAATTGGTGAAAAACTGTTTTTT. It yields the protein CATSREIGEKLFF. Supplemented by reference TRBV15 and TRBJ1-4, the full variable domain reads DAMVIQNPRYQVTQFGKPVTLSCSQTLNHNVMYWYQQKSSQAPKLLFHYYDKDFNNEADTPDNFQSRRPNTSFCFLDIRSPGLGDTAMYLCATSREIGEKLFFGSGTQLSVL.

The genes are TRBV4-2 and TRBJ1-1; 9 bases fit TRBD1. V dropped 2 bases and J dropped 5; count of bases not matched to a gene: 6. Germline CDR1 LGHNA, CDR2 YNFKEQ. The CDR3 extends over 15 amino acids. CDR3 nucleotide sequence: TGTGCCAGCAGCCAACGGACAGGGGATGTAACTGAAGCTTTCTTT. Its protein is CASSQRTGDVTEAFF.

This rearrangement joins TRBV6-5 to TRBJ2-7; D remains unclear. Between the trimmed V and J ends, which lost 0 bases and 2 bases, there was a span of 8 bases. In germline, CDR1 is MNHEY, CDR2 SVGAGI. The CDR3 is made up of 14 amino acids. CDR3 protein: CASSYSGLPYEQYF. Here the CDR3 DNA reads TGTGCCAGCAGTTACTCGGGCCTTCCCTACGAGCAGTACTTC.